This TCR beta chain came from a study of T cell repertoires in cytomegalovirus infection (dated by TCRdb to between 2019 and 2020). Regarding the study in general: Donor HLA type was relevant to the analysis, as public TCR beta signatures indicated carriage of CMV infection together with the matching HLA type.

A remark on this clonotype: Its antigen specificity is not known. No much larger clonotype is one base removed from it; base qualities were not supplied.

Study-level results and caveats: In both this cohort and an independent cohort of 352 donors, the cumulative frequency of public TCR beta family members distinguished carriers of CMV infection plus the relevant HLA type. The ex vivo response was dominated by HLA-C-restricted CMV-specific TCR beta clonotypes, which also provided the single most frequent clonotype in two of eight donors.

The sequencer listed for this sample is Illumina HiSeq 1500. TCRdb reprocessed the public reads (quality trimming at Q25 with fastp, clone calling with MiXCR) and kept in-frame beta chains. Rows with one shared CDR3 protein collapse into an entry with the most common genes and DNA. Here the sample has approximately 240,000 distinct CDR3 sequences; approximately 13% occur a single time. The ten largest clonotypes hold approximately 1.6% of the sample. Per the germline V gene (reference sequence), LNHNV is the CDR1 and YYDKDF is the CDR2. The CDR3, cysteine through phenylalanine, is 13 amino acids long. The kept DNA is CDR3 alone, 39 bases in frame from the first base. V was cut back by 3 bases and J by 4 bases, leaving a gap of 9 bases between them.

The rearrangement joined TRBV15 to TRBJ2-5, with the D gene too uncertain to name. This receptor was identified in a human donor in good health (CMV status not recorded). Some clones in this sample may be carry-over from other donors' samples. Sequencing used PBMCs. The bases are TGTGCCACCAGCAGTTTAGCCCCAGAGACCCAGTACTTC. This is translated as CATSSLAPETQYF. Here the CDR3 is joined to the reference TRBV15 and TRBJ2-5 genes, and the full variable domain is: DAMVIQNPRYQVTQFGKPVTLSCSQTLNHNVMYWYQQKSSQAPKLLFHYYDKDFNNEADTPDNFQSRRPNTSFCFLDIRSPGLGDTAMYLCATSSLAPETQYFGPGTRLLVL.